This note documents a single TCR beta chain sequence. The V and J ends lost 6 bases and 10 bases, in that order; junction bases with no gene match: 10. CDR3 size: 14 residues. Germline CDR1 is SGHKS and CDR2 is YYEKEE (reference sequence). For the second PCR, which ran for about 7 to 12 cycles, a sample-barcoded 5' primer and a J-beta primer mix were used. MiXCR, applied by TCRdb to the 5' RACE reads, yields one record per CDR3 protein. The profile covers 540,000 or so distinct CDR3 sequences, with around half appearing a single time and 20% to 25% taken by the ten largest. The data were taken from a study of blood T cells in healthy people across ages. Study-wide background: Per every two T cells, about one barcoded beta molecule was captured by template switching.

Sample: blood. The chain combines TRBV5-5 with TRBJ1-6; TRBD1 aligns across 7 bases. This receptor was obtained from an elderly man in good health. CDR3 bases: TGTGCCAGCACCCTTGGACAGGTCGGATCACCCCTCCACTTT. It yields the protein CASTLGQVGSPLHF.